Each of the 5 T cell receptor beta chains below was sequenced from the same sample in a study of blood T cell repertoires in COVID-19. The assay was immunoSEQ multiplex PCR, and TCRdb's table has in-frame clones only and misses some. The sample holds 200,000 to 250,000 clones; 85% to 90% are singletons and the top ten take around 3.2%. The specimen sequenced was PBMCs or T cells enriched from blood (not recorded which). All receptors come from a woman between 18 and 29 years old in a cohort exposed to, infected with or recovered from COVID-19 (not recorded which).

In DNA, the CDR3 is TGTGCCAGCAGCAACTCCGAAATCGACAGGGTAACCTACAATGAGCAGTTCTTC. Protein product: CASSNSEIDRVTYNEQFF. V usage is TRBV7-9 and J usage is TRBJ2-1, with 7 bases lining up with TRBD1. The germline V gene has CDR1 SEHNR and CDR2 FQNEAQ (reference sequence). The trim removed 5 bases at V and 2 bases at J, leaving 15 bases unmatched. This CDR3 region has 18 residues.

The J gene is TRBJ2-7, the V gene TRBV6-4, with D tentatively TRBD1 (6 bases). The CDR3 has 12 amino acids. Germline values: CDR1 MRHNA, CDR2 SNTAGT. V was clipped by 9 bases and J by 5 bases, with 14 bases between them. CDR3 nucleotide sequence: TGTGCCAGGCAGCAGGGGTCCCACGAGCAGTACTTC. Translated: CARQQGSHEQYF.

The chain uses TRBV30 and TRBJ2-7, with TRBD2 matching 8 bases. CDR3 length: 13 residues. Germline values: CDR1 GTSNPN, CDR2 SVGIG (reference sequence). Germline trimming cut 2 bases from V and 5 bases from J; bases unmatched to any gene: 5. The chain's CDR3 is CAWSTGGRNEQYF. The DNA for the CDR3 is TGTGCCTGGAGTACAGGCGGGAGGAACGAGCAGTACTTC.

The chain combines TRBV29-1 with TRBJ2-1, with 7 bases identical to TRBD2. V dropped 5 bases and J dropped 5; count of bases not matched to a gene: 15. CDR3 length equals 16 residues. From germline, CDR1 is SQVTM and CDR2 ANQGSEA. The CDR3 DNA sequence: TGCAGCGTTCGAGGTGGGAGCGGGATATTTGACAATGAGCAGTTCTTC. As protein: CSVRGGSGIFDNEQFF.

V usage is TRBV3-1 (or the pseudogene TRBV3-2) and J usage is TRBJ2-2; 7 bases align to TRBD1. CDR1 and CDR2 from the germline V gene are LGHDT and YNNKEL (reference sequence). This CDR3 is 14 amino acids long. The V segment lost 4 bases and the J segment 3 bases; nucleotides outside the gene matches: 2. The DNA for the CDR3 is TGTGCCAGCAGCCGAGGGGGCGACACCGGGGAGCTGTTTTTT. Protein sequence: CASSRGGDTGELFF.